This is a list of T cell receptor beta chains from one sample in a study of T cells after yellow fever vaccination. Each CDR3 protein gets one entry after TCRdb re-called the 5' RACE reads with MiXCR. This table holds some 300,000 distinct CDR3 sequences, around 11% found once. The material sequenced was CD4+ T cells sorted from PBMCs, taken 45 days after the yellow fever booster vaccination. These receptors all stem from a man between 18 and 29 years old who received the YFV17D yellow fever vaccine. Each CDR3 is given with its conserved first and last residue. D genes are given only for firm matches. A clone size is listed for some rows: how often the clone was seen (once, few, many), or a class if it is expanded.

TRBJ1-1 | 13 | TRBV4-1 | . | . | TGCGCCAGCAGCCAGGGGGTTAGGGATGAAGCTTTCTTT | CASSQGVRDEAFF
TRBJ2-3 | 14 | TRBV11-3 | TRBD2 | . | TGTGCCAGCAAATCTAGCGGGGGGGCTGATACGCAGTATTTT | CASKSSGGADTQYF
TRBJ2-1 | 16 | TRBV7-3 | . | . | TGTGCCAGCAGCCCATGGTCGTCTGGGTCCTACAATGAGCAGTTCTTC | CASSPWSSGSYNEQFF
TRBJ2-5 | 14 | TRBV7-2 | . | few | TGTGCCAGCAGCCAGCTCGGGGGCGAAGGGGCCCAGTACTTC | CASSQLGGEGAQYF
TRBJ2-3 | 16 | TRBV15 | TRBD2 | many | TGTGCCACCAGCGGACGACTAGCGGGGGGCACAGATACGCAGTATTTT | CATSGRLAGGTDTQYF
TRBJ2-4 | 14 | TRBV7-9 | TRBD1 | . | TGTGCCAGCAGCCCAGGGGGGACAGGCAACATTCAGTACTTC | CASSPGGTGNIQYF
TRBJ2-2 | 17 | TRBV7-9 | TRBD2 | . | TGTGCCAGCAGCTCGACCCCCCGGGGGGGTGGGACCGGGGAGCTGTTTTTT | CASSSTPRGGGTGELFF
TRBJ1-6 | 14 | TRBV4-1 | . | few | TGCGCCAGCAGCCCCTTCGCACCTAGTTCACCCCTCCACTTT | CASSPFAPSSPLHF
TRBJ2-1 | 16 | TRBV24-1 | . | many | TGTGCCACCAGTGATTCCGAAGCGGGCTCCTACAATGAGCAGTTCTTC | CATSDSEAGSYNEQFF
TRBJ1-4 | 15 | TRBV4-1 | . | many | TGCGCCAGCAGCCAAGATCCGGCAGTTGACGAAAAACTGTTTTTT | CASSQDPAVDEKLFF
TRBJ1-1 | 14 | TRBV20-1 | . | few | TGCAGTGCTAGAGATCCGAACAGGGAGACTGAAGCTTTCTTT | CSARDPNRETEAFF
TRBJ2-3 | 18 | TRBV5-1 | TRBD1 | few | TGCGCCAGCAGCTCACTGCTACAGGGACAGGGGGCGCGAGCTACGCAGTATTTT | CASSSLLQGQGARATQYF
TRBJ2-3 | 16 | TRBV20-1 | TRBD2 | . | TGCAGTGTTGCCCCTTTAGCGGGGGGGCCGAGGGATACGCAGTATTTT | CSVAPLAGGPRDTQYF
TRBJ2-2 | 16 | TRBV24-1 | TRBD1 | few | TGTGCCACCAGTGATCAGACAGGGGACAACACCGGGGAGCTGTTTTTT | CATSDQTGDNTGELFF
TRBJ2-1 | 12 | TRBV3-1 | . | many | TGTGCCAGCAGCCCCCCGAGCAATGAGCAGTTCTTC | CASSPPSNEQFF
TRBJ2-2 | 17 | TRBV24-1 | TRBD1 | . | TGTGCCACCAGTGATCCATGGACAGGGTCTTCCACCGGGGAGCTGTTTTTT | CATSDPWTGSSTGELFF
TRBJ2-3 | 15 | TRBV20-1 | TRBD2 | . | TGCAGTGCTAGAGAGGCGGGGGTCCCCACAGATACGCAGTATTTT | CSAREAGVPTDTQYF
TRBJ2-7 | 14 | TRBV5-1 | . | many | TGCGCCAGCAGCTTGATAGAGGGGCACGACGAGCAGTACTTC | CASSLIEGHDEQYF
TRBJ1-6 | 15 | TRBV20-1 | TRBD1 | many | TGCAGTGCTAGGACAGGGGGAAGCGGACGTTCACCCCTCCACTTT | CSARTGGSGRSPLHF
TRBJ1-6 | 13 | TRBV11-2 | . | . | TGTGCCAGCAGCTTACTGATGAATTCACCCCTCCACTTT | CASSLLMNSPLHF